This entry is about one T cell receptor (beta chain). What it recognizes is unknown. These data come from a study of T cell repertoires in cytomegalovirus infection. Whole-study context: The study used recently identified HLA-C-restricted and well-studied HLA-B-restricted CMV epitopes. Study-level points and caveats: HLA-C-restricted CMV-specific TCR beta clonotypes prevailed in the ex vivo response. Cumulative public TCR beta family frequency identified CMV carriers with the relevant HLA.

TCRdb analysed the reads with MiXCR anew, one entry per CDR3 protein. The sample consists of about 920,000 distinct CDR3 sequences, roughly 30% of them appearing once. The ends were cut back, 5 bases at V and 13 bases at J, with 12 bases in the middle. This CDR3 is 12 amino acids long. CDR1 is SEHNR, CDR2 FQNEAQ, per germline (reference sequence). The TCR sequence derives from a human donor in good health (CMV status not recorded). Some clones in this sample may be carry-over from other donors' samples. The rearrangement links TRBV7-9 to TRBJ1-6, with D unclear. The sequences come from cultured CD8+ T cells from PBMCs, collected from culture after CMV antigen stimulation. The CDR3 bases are TGTGCCAGCAGCCTCCCGGGTGATCCCCTCCACTTT. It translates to CASSLPGDPLHF.